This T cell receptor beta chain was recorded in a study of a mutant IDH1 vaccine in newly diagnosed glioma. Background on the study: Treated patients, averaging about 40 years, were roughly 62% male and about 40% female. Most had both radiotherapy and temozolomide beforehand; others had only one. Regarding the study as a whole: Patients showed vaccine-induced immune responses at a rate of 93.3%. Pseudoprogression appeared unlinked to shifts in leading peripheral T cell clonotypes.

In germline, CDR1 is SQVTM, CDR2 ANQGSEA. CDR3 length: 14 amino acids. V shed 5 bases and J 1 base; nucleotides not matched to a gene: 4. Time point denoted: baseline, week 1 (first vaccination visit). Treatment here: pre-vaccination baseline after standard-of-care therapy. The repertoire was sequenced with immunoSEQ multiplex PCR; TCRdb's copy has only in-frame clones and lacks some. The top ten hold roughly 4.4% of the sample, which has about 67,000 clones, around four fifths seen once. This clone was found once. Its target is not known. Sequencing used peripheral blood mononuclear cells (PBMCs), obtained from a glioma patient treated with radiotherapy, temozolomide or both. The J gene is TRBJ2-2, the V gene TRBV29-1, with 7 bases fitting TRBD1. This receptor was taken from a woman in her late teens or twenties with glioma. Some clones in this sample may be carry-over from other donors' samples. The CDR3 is CSVRTGVNTGELFF. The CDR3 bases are TGCAGCGTTCGAACAGGGGTGAACACCGGGGAGCTGTTTTTT.